This T cell receptor (beta chain) stems from a study of siplizumab effects on memory and regulatory T cells. Germline values: CDR1 DFQATT, CDR2 SNEGSKA (reference sequence). Deletions cut 4 bases from V and 6 bases from J, with 1 base between. This CDR3 is built from 9 residues. With regard to this clone: Its specificity is not known.

Only in-frame clones appear in the TCRdb table, and some are missing; sequencing was by immunoSEQ multiplex PCR. The sample shows approximately 100,000 clones, about 95% of them seen only once. The study's findings and limits: The naive T cell population seemed more diverse than memory cells and seemed a major contributor to the alloresponse.

Sequenced: Tregs sorted from blood. This TCR came from a human donor in good health. This chain joins TRBV20-1 and TRBJ2-1; D gene unclear. As DNA, the CDR3 is TGCAGTGCTACCAATGAGCAGTTCTTC. Amino acids: CSATNEQFF.